This T cell receptor beta chain was retrieved from a study of blood T cell repertoires in COVID-19. Study-wide background: Material from acute and convalescent COVID-19 was sourced from the United States, Italy and Spain. Sources were T cells, B-cell-depleted T cells, or PBMCs; the material itself was cDNA or gDNA.

Repertoires were generated with immunoSEQ multiplex PCR, while TCRdb's copy carries only in-frame clones and drops some. Here the sample spans some 150,000 clones, about 86% being singletons. Germline V lookup: CDR1 SGHRS, CDR2 YFSETQ. After removal of 4 bases from V and 0 bases from J, the junction contained 4 bases not matched to a gene. The CDR3 loop spans 16 amino acids. The rearrangement joins TRBV5-1 to TRBJ2-2, with 9 bases identical to TRBD1. The clonotype comes from a woman aged 60-75 years with acute or convalescent COVID-19. The source material was peripheral blood. Here the CDR3 DNA reads TGCGCCAGCAGCCCCAGACAGGGGGCGAACACCGGGGAGCTGTTTTTT. It specifies CASSPRQGANTGELFF.